Presented here are 18 T cell receptor beta chains from one specimen sequenced in a study of glioma-infiltrating T cells. Amplification of TCR alpha and beta CDR3 regions from RNA used iRepertoire nested multiplex PCR. TCRdb reprocessed the multiplex PCR reads with MiXCR, giving one entry per CDR3 protein. This table holds some 90,000 distinct CDR3 sequences, approximately 42% found once. The sample taken for sequencing was glioma tissue, nonneoplastic brain tissue, or PBMCs (not recorded which). These receptors came from a human donor with low-grade glioma or glioblastoma, undergoing nonglioma brain surgery, or in good health (not recorded which).

V is TRBV27 and J is TRBJ1-1; 9 bases fit TRBD1. Germline loops: CDR1 MNHEY, CDR2 SMNVEV (reference sequence). The CDR3 is made up of 16 amino acids. The V and J ends lost 6 bases and 5 bases, in that order; junction bases with no gene match: 13. CDR3 amino acids: CASRVSTGGIGTEAFF. CDR3 in DNA: TGTGCCAGCAGAGTTTCAACAGGGGGCATTGGAACTGAAGCTTTCTTT.

In this sample, this clonotype turned up a few times. One end of the junction does not line up with germline, which may come from a read error. V is TRBV3-1 and J is TRBJ2-5; 7 bases align to TRBD2. From germline, CDR1 is LGHDT and CDR2 YNNKEL (reference sequence). The CDR3 sequence is 16 residues long. DNA of the CDR3: TGTGCCAGCAGCCAACCGATCTTAGCGGGTCAAGAAACCCAGCACTTC. Its translation: CASSQPILAGQETQHF.

This clonotype has ten or more counts. The rearrangement links TRBV29-1 to TRBJ2-1; 7 bases are shared with TRBD1. This CDR3 has 14 amino acids. Per germline, CDR1 SQVTM and CDR2 ANQGSEA. V shed 7 bases and J 2 bases; nucleotides not matched to a gene: 8. The CDR3 bases are TGCAGCGAGAAGGACAGGACGCCCTACAATGAGCAGTTCTTC. Its protein is CSEKDRTPYNEQFF.

Regarding this clonotype: Just one base apart from a much larger clone, this may be a read error. The V and J genes are TRBV7-2 and TRBJ2-7; D uncertain. CDR1 is SGHTA, CDR2 FQGNSA, per germline. This CDR3 has 14 residues. The CDR3 DNA is TGTGCCAGCAGCCCCGCTGGGGTCCCCTACGAGCAGCACTTC. This encodes CASSPAGVPYEQHF.

This clonotype was seen many times. The chain combines TRBV20-1 with TRBJ2-7, with 7 bases lining up with TRBD1. CDR3 length equals 13 residues. V dropped 4 bases and J dropped 1; count of bases not matched to a gene: 4. Germline CDR1 DFQATT, CDR2 SNEGSKA (reference sequence). CDR3 region: CSAKGQVSYEQYF. CDR3 sequence (DNA): TGCAGTGCTAAAGGACAGGTTTCCTACGAGCAGTACTTC.

This clonotype was seen repeatedly, ten times or more. Here the CDR3 reads CASSSLAGGISGANVLTF. CDR3 bases: TGTGCCAGCAGCTCTCTAGCGGGAGGGATCTCTGGGGCCAACGTCCTGACTTTC. V usage is TRBV7-8 and J usage is TRBJ2-6; 12 bases are shared with TRBD2. Unmatched junction bases numbered 4, after V lost 4 bases and J lost 0 bases. The CDR3 consists of 18 residues. Germline V gene sequence: CDR1 SGHVS, CDR2 FQNEAQ.

This clonotype was observed many times. The V and J genes are TRBV29-1 and TRBJ1-6, with D perhaps matching TRBD1 (5 bases). In germline, CDR1 is SQVTM, CDR2 ANQGSEA. This CDR3 contains 15 residues. The DNA of the CDR3 is TGCAGATCAGGGTCGACGAGCTCCTATAATTCACCCCTCCACTTT. Amino acids: CRSGSTSSYNSPLHF.

This clonotype was found a few times. The V call is TRBV29-1, the J call TRBJ2-1, with D possibly matching TRBD2 (6 bases). Trimming removed 4 bases at V and 7 bases at J, with 17 bases between. Germline values: CDR1 SQVTM, CDR2 ANQGSEA. The CDR3 spans 14 residues. The CDR3 nucleotides read TGCAGCGTTGGTTGGGTCAGGGCGGGAAATGAGCAGTTCTTC. The encoded protein is CSVGWVRAGNEQFF.

This clonotype was counted ten times or more. The genes are TRBV7-2 and TRBJ2-3, with D possibly being TRBD1 or TRBD2 (5 bases each). Germline assignment: CDR1 SGHTA and CDR2 FQGNSA. V lost 5 bases to trimming and J lost 4 bases, with 16 bases between them. This CDR3 has 15 amino acids. CDR3 nucleotides: TGTGCCAGCAGCCGTGGTCGGGACGTCGCAGATACGCAGTATTTT. Translating it yields CASSRGRDVADTQYF.

The chain employs TRBV6-6 and TRBJ1-1; 8 bases agree with TRBD1. CDR1 is MNHNY and CDR2 is SVGAGI in the germline V gene (reference sequence). Trimming removed 6 bases from V and 3 bases from J; junction bases left unmatched: 9. This CDR3 region has 15 residues. CDR3 amino acids: CASRLIGQGYTEAFF. In DNA form, the CDR3 reads TGTGCCAGCAGATTAATCGGACAGGGCTACACTGAAGCTTTCTTT.

This clonotype showed up many times. This chain connects TRBV12-3 or TRBV12-4 to TRBJ2-5, with D possibly TRBD1 on 6 matching bases. The CDR3 sequence is 14 residues long. Trimming took 6 bases from V and 1 from J, leaving 12 bases between them. The CDR3 is CASSPGQRQETQYF. Here the CDR3 DNA reads TGTGCCAGCAGCCCCGGACAGCGCCAAGAGACCCAGTACTTC.

The table lists this clonotype with many counts. The V and J genes are TRBV28 and TRBJ1-1, with no clear D. CDR3 size: 17 residues. V lost 1 base to trimming and J lost 5 bases, with 20 bases between them. Germline V CDR1 and CDR2: MDHEN, SYDVKM. The CDR3 nucleotides read TGTGCCAGCAGTTTATTTGGGGTTGGAGTAGTCGGAACTGAAGCTTTCTTT. This codes for CASSLFGVGVVGTEAFF.

This clonotype has a count of ten or more. J is TRBJ2-3 and V is TRBV3-1; D is unresolved. This CDR3 comprises 14 residues. Germline assignment: CDR1 LGHDT and CDR2 YNNKEL (reference sequence). With 5 bases removed from V and 1 base from J, the gap between germline ends came to 10 bases. As DNA, the CDR3 is TGTGCCAGCAGCTCCCCCTACCGCACAGATACGCAGTATTTT. As protein: CASSSPYRTDTQYF.

The chain joins TRBV27 to TRBJ2-2; unclear D gene. The CDR3 totals 14 residues. CDR1 is MNHEY, CDR2 SMNVEV, per germline (reference sequence). This chain's CDR3 is CGGSFAANTGELFF. The CDR3 DNA sequence: TGTGGCGGCAGTTTCGCTGCGAACACCGGGGAGCTGTTTTTT.

The CDR3 region is CSARALTWVSNQPQHF. CDR3 in DNA: TGCAGTGCTAGGGCTTTAACATGGGTGAGCAATCAGCCCCAGCATTTT. The chain uses TRBV20-1 and TRBJ1-5; D is unclear. There are 16 residues in the CDR3. V shed 3 bases and J shed 1 base, with 16 bases lying between them. Germline assignment: CDR1 DFQATT and CDR2 SNEGSKA (reference sequence).

This clonotype was recorded many times. V gene TRBV20-1 combines with J gene TRBJ2-3; 7 bases are a match to TRBD2. Germline V lookup: CDR1 DFQATT, CDR2 SNEGSKA (reference sequence). The CDR3 runs to 15 residues. The ends lost 3 bases at V and 0 bases at J; junction bases unmatched: 6. The CDR3 DNA reads as TGCAGTGCTAGGCCCGGGACTACTAGCACAGATACGCAGTATTTT. Protein: CSARPGTTSTDTQYF.

This clonotype was observed a single time. A clone one base away is much larger, so this may be a read error. The chain couples TRBV29-1 to TRBJ1-1; maybe TRBD1 (6 bases). CDR3 length: 14 residues. Germline values: CDR1 SQVTM, CDR2 ANQGSEA. CDR3 nucleotides: TGCAGCGTCTTACAGGGCACAATCAACACTGAAGCTTCCTTT. Translated: CSVLQGTINTEASF.

V gene TRBV6-6 combines with J gene TRBJ2-5; no clear D. The CDR3 contains 11 residues. Per germline, CDR1 MNHNY and CDR2 SVGAGI (reference sequence). The V gene lost 5 bases and the J gene lost 4 bases, with 5 bases spanning the gap. CDR3 DNA sequence: TGTGCCAGCAGTGATACAGAGACCCAGTACTTC. As protein: CASSDTETQYF.